Listed here are 12 T cell receptor beta chains from one sample, sequenced in a study of cytomegalovirus exposure and HLA in healthy donors. PCR employed 60 Vbeta and 13 Jbeta primers. Repertoires were generated with immunoSEQ multiplex PCR, while TCRdb's copy carries only in-frame clones and drops some. This table lists tens of thousands of clones. Sequencing used PBMCs. These receptors originate from a woman under 40 in good health and CMV-seronegative.

V usage is TRBV6-1 and J usage is TRBJ2-1; a possible D gene is TRBD2 (6 bases). Germline V gene lookup returns CDR1 MNHNS and CDR2 SASEGT. The CDR3 length is 15 residues. V was shortened by 4 bases and J by 1 base, with 11 bases between the two germline ends. In DNA form, the CDR3 reads TGTGCCAGCAGTGTATTCGGGACTTCCTACAATGAGCAGTTCTTC. Its protein is CASSVFGTSYNEQFF.

The rearrangement links TRBV19 to TRBJ1-5; TRBD1 matches at 7 bases. Germline V gene data show CDR1 as LNHDA and CDR2 as SQIVND (reference sequence). CDR3 length equals 15 residues. The trim removed 3 bases at V and 4 bases at J, leaving 6 bases unmatched. CDR3 region: CASSMFSGGNQPQHF. DNA of the CDR3: TGTGCCAGTAGTATGTTCTCAGGGGGTAATCAGCCCCAGCATTTT. Drawing the rest from reference TRBV19 and TRBJ1-5, the complete variable domain is DGGITQSPKYLFRKEGQNVTLSCEQNLNHDAMYWYRQDPGQGLRLIYYSQIVNDFQKGDIAEGYSVSREKKESFPLTVTSAQKNPTAFYLCASSMFSGGNQPQHFGDGTRLSIL.

The chain combines TRBV5-6 with TRBJ1-1; D is unclear. The length of the CDR3 is 18 residues. The germline V gene encodes CDR1 SGHDT and CDR2 YYEEEE. V shed 4 bases and J shed 1 base, with 23 bases lying between them. The CDR3 DNA reads as TGTGCCAGCAGCACCTCGACGGATTTACTAACCACGAACACTGAAGCTTTCTTT. Its protein is CASSTSTDLLTTNTEAFF.

The V and J genes are TRBV5-6 and TRBJ1-2; 7 bases are a match to TRBD1. The germline V gene encodes CDR1 SGHDT and CDR2 YYEEEE. Trimming took 1 base from V and 4 from J; bases not matched to a gene: 4. There are 14 residues in the CDR3. The DNA for the CDR3 is TGTGCCAGCAGCTTGAGAGGGGGCATCTATGGCTACACCTTC. Amino acid sequence: CASSLRGGIYGYTF.

The chain uses TRBV18 and TRBJ2-1, with D perhaps TRBD2 (7 bases). The CDR3 consists of 15 residues. Trimming removed 4 bases from V and 8 bases from J, with 18 bases in between. CDR1 and CDR2 from the germline V gene are KGHSH and LQKENI. The CDR3: CASSRLGGHIDEQFF. The CDR3 region has the DNA TGTGCCAGCTCACGACTCGGGGGGCATATCGATGAGCAGTTCTTC.

This chain connects TRBV6-1 to TRBJ2-3; 8 positions agree with TRBD1. Trimming cost V 10 bases and J 6 bases; bases outside gene matches: 12. Germline assignment: CDR1 MNHNS and CDR2 SASEGT. CDR3 length equals 14 residues. This CDR3 reads CATFDRGGLDTQYF. The CDR3, as DNA: TGTGCCACCTTTGACAGGGGTGGTTTGGATACGCAGTATTTT.

CDR3 sequence reads: CASSYGQGGEKLFF. CDR3 DNA sequence: TGCGCCAGCAGCTATGGTCAGGGTGGTGAAAAACTGTTTTTT. This chain joins TRBV5-1 and TRBJ1-4; D might be TRBD1 (5 bases). Germline lookup yields CDR1 SGHRS and CDR2 YFSETQ. This CDR3 contains 14 residues. The V end was cut by 3 bases, the J end by 7 bases, with 13 bases between.

This chain links TRBV25-1 with TRBJ2-7; D is undetermined. This CDR3 region has 11 residues. The ends were cut back, 8 bases at V and 3 bases at J, with 8 bases in the middle. Per germline, CDR1 MGHDK and CDR2 SYGVNS. The CDR3 loop is CASQQFYEQYF. DNA of the CDR3: TGTGCCAGCCAACAATTCTACGAGCAGTACTTC.

This sequence joins TRBV30 and TRBJ1-2, with TRBD1 matching 8 bases. Germline V gives CDR1 GTSNPN, CDR2 SVGIG (reference sequence). Trimming took 0 bases from V and 0 from J; bases not matched to a gene: 6. This CDR3 is built from 16 residues. The CDR3 DNA reads TGTGCCTGGAGTGTAGGGCGGACAGGGTCTAACTATGGCTACACCTTC. This encodes CAWSVGRTGSNYGYTF.

The gene calls are TRBV4-1 and TRBJ1-1, with 8 bases aligning to TRBD1. CDR1 and CDR2 (germline): MGHRA, YSYEKL. V lost 2 bases and J lost 1; bases outside the gene matches: 3. CDR3 length: 15 residues. The CDR3 coding sequence is TGCGCCAGCAGCCAATCGGGACAGGCGAACACTGAAGCTTTCTTT. Amino acid sequence: CASSQSGQANTEAFF.

The rearrangement joins TRBV5-4 to TRBJ2-5; 11 nucleotides align to TRBD2. The germline gives CDR1 SGHNT, CDR2 YYREEE (reference sequence). The J segment lost 3 bases and the V segment lost 0 bases, leaving 4 bases of the junction unmatched. The CDR3 sequence is 16 residues long. As DNA, the CDR3 is TGTGCCAGCAGCTTGGGAGGGGGACTAGCGGAAGAGACCCAGTACTTC. It encodes CASSLGGGLAEETQYF. Using reference TRBV5-4 and TRBJ2-5 for the parts outside the CDR3, the full variable domain is ETGVTQSPTHLIKTRGQQVTLRCSSQSGHNTVSWYQQALGQGPQFIFQYYREEENGRGNFPPRFSGLQFPNYSSELNVNALELDDSALYLCASSLGGGLAEETQYFGPGTRLLVL.

The chain links TRBV7-9 to TRBJ1-4; D possibly corresponds to TRBD1 (6 bases). Germline CDR1 and CDR2: SEHNR and FQNEAQ (reference sequence). Trimming removed 4 bases at V and 8 bases at J, with 20 bases between. This CDR3 comprises 16 residues. The CDR3 coding sequence is TGTGCCAGCAGCTACCTTACTCAGGGGAGTAACGAAAAACTGTTTTTT. It codes for CASSYLTQGSNEKLFF.